The TCR beta chain under discussion was sequenced for a study of T cells in Graves' hyperthyroidism and ophthalmopathy. Study results and limitations: In simple terms, a model built on 13 V-J features told ophthalmopathy apart from stable hyperthyroidism. Among clonotypes expanded in thyroid above 0.001, most were also found in blood.

V lost 6 bases and J lost 0, with 12 bases in between. Germline V gene sequence: CDR1 SGHTA, CDR2 FQGNSA. The CDR3 runs 14 residues. This clonotype was detected a few times. Antigen: not known. RNA transcripts provided the source from which TCR beta CDR3 regions were amplified. With the HTBI primer set, the TCR CDR3 went through a first round of RT-PCR. TCRdb re-called the multiplex PCR reads through MiXCR, storing one row per CDR3 protein. The sample consists of a few hundred thousand distinct CDR3 sequences, about half of them appearing once. Each diagnosis drew on symptoms, thyroxine, TRAb, thyroid ultrasound and orbital computed tomography findings.

Sequencing input: peripheral blood or thyroid tissue (not recorded which). The sequence was collected from a woman aged 18 to 35 with Graves' hyperthyroidism. The gene calls are TRBV7-2 and TRBJ2-7, with D perhaps TRBD1 or TRBD2 (7 bases each). Written as DNA, the CDR3 is TGTGCCAGCAGAGACAGGGACTACTCCTACGAGCAGTACTTC. Protein sequence: CASRDRDYSYEQYF.